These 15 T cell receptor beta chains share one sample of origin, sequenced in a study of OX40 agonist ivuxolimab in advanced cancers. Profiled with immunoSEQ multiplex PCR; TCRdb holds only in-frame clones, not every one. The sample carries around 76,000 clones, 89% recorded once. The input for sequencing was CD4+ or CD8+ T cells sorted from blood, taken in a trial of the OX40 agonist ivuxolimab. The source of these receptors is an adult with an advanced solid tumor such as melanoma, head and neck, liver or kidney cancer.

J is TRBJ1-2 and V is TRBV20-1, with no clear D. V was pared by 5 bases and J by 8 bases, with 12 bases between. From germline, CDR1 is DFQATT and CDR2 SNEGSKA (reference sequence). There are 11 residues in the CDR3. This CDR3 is CSALGIYGYTF. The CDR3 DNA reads TGCAGTGCTCTGGGAATTTACGGCTACACCTTC.

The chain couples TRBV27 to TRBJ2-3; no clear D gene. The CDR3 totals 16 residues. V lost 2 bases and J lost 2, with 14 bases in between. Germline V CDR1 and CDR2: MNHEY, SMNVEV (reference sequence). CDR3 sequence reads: CASSLRGSTLTDTQYF. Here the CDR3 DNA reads TGTGCCAGCAGTTTACGAGGTTCGACCCTCACAGATACGCAGTATTTT.

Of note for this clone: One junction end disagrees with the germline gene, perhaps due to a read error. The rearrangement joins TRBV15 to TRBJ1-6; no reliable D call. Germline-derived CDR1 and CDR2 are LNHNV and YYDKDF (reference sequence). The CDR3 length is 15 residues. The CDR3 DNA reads TGTGCCACCAGCAGAGGGGGATCCTCTAATTCACCCCTCCACTTT. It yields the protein CATSRGGSSNSPLHF. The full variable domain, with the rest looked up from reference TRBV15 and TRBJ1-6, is DAMVIQNPRYQVTQFGKPVTLSCSQTLNHNVMYWYQQKSSQAPKLLFHYYDKDFNNEADTPDNFQSRRPNTSFCFLDIRSPGLGDTAMYLCATSRGGSSNSPLHFGNGTRLTVT.

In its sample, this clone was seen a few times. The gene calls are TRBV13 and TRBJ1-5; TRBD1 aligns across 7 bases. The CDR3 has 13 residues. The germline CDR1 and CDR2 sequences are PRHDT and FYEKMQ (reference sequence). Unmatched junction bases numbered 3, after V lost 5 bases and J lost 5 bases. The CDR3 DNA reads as TGTGCCAGCAGCCGCGACAGGGATCAGCCCCAGCATTTT. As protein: CASSRDRDQPQHF.

Here the CDR3 reads CASSIVGATYNSPLHF. The DNA of the CDR3 is TGTGCCAGTAGTATAGTGGGGGCGACTTATAATTCACCCCTCCACTTT. This chain links TRBV19 with TRBJ1-6; possible D gene TRBD1, 6 bases. In germline, CDR1 is LNHDA, CDR2 SQIVND (reference sequence). The V and J ends lost 1 base and 4 bases respectively, with 11 bases between them. This CDR3 is 16 amino acids long. The full variable domain, in which reference TRBV19 and TRBJ1-6 provide the parts outside the CDR3, is DGGITQSPKYLFRKEGQNVTLSCEQNLNHDAMYWYRQDPGQGLRLIYYSQIVNDFQKGDIAEGYSVSREKKESFPLTVTSAQKNPTAFYLCASSIVGATYNSPLHFGNGTRLTVT.

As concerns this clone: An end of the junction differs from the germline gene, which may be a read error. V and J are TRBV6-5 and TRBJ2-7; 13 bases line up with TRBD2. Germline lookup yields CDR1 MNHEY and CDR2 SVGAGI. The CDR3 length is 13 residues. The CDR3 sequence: CASSRTSGSNGHF. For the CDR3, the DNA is TGTGCCAGCAGTAGGACTAGCGGGAGTAATGGGCACTTC.

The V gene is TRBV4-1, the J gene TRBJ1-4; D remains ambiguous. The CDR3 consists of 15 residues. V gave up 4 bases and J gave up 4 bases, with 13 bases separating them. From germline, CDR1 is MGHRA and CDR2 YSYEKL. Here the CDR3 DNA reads TGCGCCAGCAGCCCGGACGTCTTCTTTAATGAAAAACTGTTTTTT. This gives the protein CASSPDVFFNEKLFF.

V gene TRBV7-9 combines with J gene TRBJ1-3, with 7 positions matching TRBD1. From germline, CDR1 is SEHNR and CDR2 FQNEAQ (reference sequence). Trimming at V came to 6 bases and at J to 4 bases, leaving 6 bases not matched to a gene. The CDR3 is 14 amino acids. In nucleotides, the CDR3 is TGTGCCAGCAGAAGCGACAGGGAGGGAAACACCATATATTTT. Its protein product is CASRSDREGNTIYF.

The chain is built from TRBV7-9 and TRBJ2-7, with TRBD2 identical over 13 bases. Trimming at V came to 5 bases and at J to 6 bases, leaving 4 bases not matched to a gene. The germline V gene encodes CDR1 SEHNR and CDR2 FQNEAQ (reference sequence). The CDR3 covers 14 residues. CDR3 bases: TGTGCCAGCAGCCGGACTAGCGGGAGCCTCGAGCAGTACTTC. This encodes CASSRTSGSLEQYF.

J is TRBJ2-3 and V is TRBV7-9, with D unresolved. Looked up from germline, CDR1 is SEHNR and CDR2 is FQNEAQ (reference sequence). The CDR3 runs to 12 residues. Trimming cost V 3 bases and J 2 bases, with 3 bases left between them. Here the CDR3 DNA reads TGTGCCAGCAGCTTCCTCACAGATACGCAGTATTTT. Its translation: CASSFLTDTQYF.

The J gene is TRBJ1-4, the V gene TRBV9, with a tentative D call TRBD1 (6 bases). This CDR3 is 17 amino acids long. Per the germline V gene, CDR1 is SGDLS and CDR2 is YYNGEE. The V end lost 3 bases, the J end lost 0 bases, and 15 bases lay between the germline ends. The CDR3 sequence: CASSDLRGGATNEKLFF. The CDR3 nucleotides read TGTGCCAGCAGCGATCTCAGGGGAGGGGCAACTAATGAAAAACTGTTTTTT.

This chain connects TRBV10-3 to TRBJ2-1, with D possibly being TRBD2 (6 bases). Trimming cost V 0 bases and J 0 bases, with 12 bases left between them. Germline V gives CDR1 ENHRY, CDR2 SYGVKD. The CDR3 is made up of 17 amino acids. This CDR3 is CAISESSRGSSYNEQFF. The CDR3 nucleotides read TGTGCCATCAGTGAGTCTAGTCGGGGGAGCTCCTACAATGAGCAGTTCTTC.

The CDR3 region is CASSSGQAGQPQHF. In DNA form, the CDR3 reads TGCGCCAGCAGCTCCGGACAGGCCGGTCAGCCCCAGCATTTT. V is TRBV5-1 and J is TRBJ1-5; TRBD1 matches 7 bases. The V and J ends lost 3 bases and 6 bases, in that order; junction bases with no gene match: 6. Germline CDR1 and CDR2: SGHRS and YFSETQ. There are 14 residues in the CDR3.

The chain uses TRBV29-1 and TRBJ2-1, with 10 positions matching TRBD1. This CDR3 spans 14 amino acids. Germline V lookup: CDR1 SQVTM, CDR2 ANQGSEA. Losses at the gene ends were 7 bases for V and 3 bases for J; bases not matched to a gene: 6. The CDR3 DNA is TGCAGCGCCCCTGGACAGGGGGGCTACAATGAGCAGTTCTTC. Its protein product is CSAPGQGGYNEQFF.

CDR3 protein: CASSQGTGYGYTF. DNA of the CDR3: TGTGCCAGCAGCCAAGGAACAGGGTATGGCTACACCTTC. The chain links TRBV14 to TRBJ1-2, with a tentative D call TRBD1 (6 bases). The CDR3 runs to 13 residues. V lost 1 base and J lost 5, with 8 bases in between. Germline CDR1 SGHDN, CDR2 FVKESK.